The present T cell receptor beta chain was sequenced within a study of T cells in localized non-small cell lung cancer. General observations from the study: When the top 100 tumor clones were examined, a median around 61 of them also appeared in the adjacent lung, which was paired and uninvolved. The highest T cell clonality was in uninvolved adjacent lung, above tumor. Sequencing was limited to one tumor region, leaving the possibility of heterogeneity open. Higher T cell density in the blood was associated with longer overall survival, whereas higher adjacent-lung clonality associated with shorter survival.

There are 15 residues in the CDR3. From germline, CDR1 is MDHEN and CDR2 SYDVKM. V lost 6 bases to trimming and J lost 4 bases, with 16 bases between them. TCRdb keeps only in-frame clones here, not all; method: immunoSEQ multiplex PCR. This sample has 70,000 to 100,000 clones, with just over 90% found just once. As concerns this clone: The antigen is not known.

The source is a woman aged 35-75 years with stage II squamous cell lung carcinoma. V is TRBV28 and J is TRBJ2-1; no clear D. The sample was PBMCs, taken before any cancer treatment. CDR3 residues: CASSPLLASYNEQFF. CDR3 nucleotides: TGTGCCAGCAGCCCCCTCCTTGCCTCTTACAATGAGCAGTTCTTC. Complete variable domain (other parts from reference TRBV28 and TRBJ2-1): DVKVTQSSRYLVKRTGEKVFLECVQDMDHENMFWYRQDPGLGLRLIYFSYDVKMKEKGDIPEGYSVSREKKERFSLILESASTNQTSMYLCASSPLLASYNEQFFGPGTRLTVL.